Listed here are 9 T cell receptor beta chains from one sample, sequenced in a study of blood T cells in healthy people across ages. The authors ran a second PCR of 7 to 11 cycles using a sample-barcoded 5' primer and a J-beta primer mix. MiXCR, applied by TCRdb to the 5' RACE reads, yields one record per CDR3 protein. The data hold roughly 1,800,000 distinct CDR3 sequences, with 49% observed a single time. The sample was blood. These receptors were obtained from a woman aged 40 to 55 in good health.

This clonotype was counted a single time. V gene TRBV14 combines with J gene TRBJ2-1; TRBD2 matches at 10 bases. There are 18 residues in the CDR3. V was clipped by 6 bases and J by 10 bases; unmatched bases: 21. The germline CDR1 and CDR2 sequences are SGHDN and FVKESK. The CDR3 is CASSQSRPTSGAGSEQFF. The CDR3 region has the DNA TGTGCCAGCAGTCAATCCCGACCTACTAGCGGGGCCGGAAGCGAGCAGTTCTTC.

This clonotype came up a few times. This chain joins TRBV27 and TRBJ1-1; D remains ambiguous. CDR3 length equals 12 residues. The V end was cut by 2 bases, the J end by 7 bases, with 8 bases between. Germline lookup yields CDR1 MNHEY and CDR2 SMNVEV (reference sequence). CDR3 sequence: CASSLIGSEAFF. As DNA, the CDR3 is TGTGCCAGCAGTTTAATCGGCAGTGAAGCTTTCTTT.

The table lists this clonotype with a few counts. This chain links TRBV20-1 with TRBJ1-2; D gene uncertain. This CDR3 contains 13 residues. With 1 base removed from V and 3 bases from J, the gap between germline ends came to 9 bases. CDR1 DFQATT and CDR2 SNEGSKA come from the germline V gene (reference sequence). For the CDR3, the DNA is TGCAGTGCTAGAGCAACGGGAGACTATGGCTACACCTTC. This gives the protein CSARATGDYGYTF.

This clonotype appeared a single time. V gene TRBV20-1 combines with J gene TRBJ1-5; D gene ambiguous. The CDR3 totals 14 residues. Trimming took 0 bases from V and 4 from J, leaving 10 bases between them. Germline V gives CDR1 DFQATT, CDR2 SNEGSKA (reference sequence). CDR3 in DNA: TGCAGTGCTAGAGACGCGCTACCAAATCAGCCCCAGCATTTT. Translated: CSARDALPNQPQHF.

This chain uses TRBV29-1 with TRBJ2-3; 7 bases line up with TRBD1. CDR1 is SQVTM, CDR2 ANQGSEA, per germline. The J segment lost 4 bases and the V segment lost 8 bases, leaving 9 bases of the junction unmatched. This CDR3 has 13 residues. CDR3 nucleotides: TGCAGCACTTCCGGGACAGTAGCAGATACGCAGTATTTT. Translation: CSTSGTVADTQYF.

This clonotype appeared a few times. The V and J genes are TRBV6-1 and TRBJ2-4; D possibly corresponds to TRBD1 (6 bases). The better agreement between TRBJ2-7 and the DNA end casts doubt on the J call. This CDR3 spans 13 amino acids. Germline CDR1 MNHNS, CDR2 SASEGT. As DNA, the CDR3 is TGTGCCAGCAGTCGTTCCAGGGGCGACGAGCAGTACTTC. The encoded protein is CASSRSRGDEQYF.

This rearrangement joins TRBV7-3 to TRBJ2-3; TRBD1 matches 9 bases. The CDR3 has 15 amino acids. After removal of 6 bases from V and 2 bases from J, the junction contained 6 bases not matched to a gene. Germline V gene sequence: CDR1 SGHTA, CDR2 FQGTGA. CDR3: CASSKQGAPTDTQYF. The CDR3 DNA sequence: TGTGCCAGCAGTAAACAGGGGGCCCCCACAGATACGCAGTATTTT.

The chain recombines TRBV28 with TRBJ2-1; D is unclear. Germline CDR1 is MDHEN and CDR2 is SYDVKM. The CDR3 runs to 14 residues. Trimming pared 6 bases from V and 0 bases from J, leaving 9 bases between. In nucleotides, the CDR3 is TGTGCCAGCAGCCCGGTGAGCTCCTACAATGAGCAGTTCTTC. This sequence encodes CASSPVSSYNEQFF.

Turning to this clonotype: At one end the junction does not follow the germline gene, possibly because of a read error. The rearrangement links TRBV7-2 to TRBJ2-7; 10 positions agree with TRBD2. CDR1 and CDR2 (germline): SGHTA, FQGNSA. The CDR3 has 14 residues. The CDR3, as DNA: TGTGCCAGCAACTTAGCGGGGGGTAGGGAGACCCGGTACTTC. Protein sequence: CASNLAGGRETRYF.